This is a list of T cell receptor beta chains from one sample in a study of T cell responses to AZD1222 COVID-19 vaccine. The assay was immunoSEQ multiplex PCR, and TCRdb's table has in-frame clones only and misses some. The sample lists 100,000 to 120,000 clones; over 80% were seen once. The sample here was peripheral blood, taken on day 0 of AZD1222 vaccination. The receptors were sampled from an adult in good health. Each CDR3 is given with its conserved first and last residue. D genes are given only for firm matches. Not every row has a clone size; where given, it reads once, few, many or a size class.

V gene	J gene	clone size	D gene	CDR3 DNA	CDR3 protein
TRBV6-5	TRBJ1-2	NA	NA	TGTGCCAGCAGTTACCGTCCCACTGGAGGGAATGGCTACACCTTC	CASSYRPTGGNGYTF
TRBV6-5	TRBJ2-3	NA	NA	TGTGCCAGCACCACGACGTGGGCTAGCACAGATACGCAGTATTTT	CASTTTWASTDTQYF
TRBV11-3	TRBJ2-2	NA	TRBD1	TGTGCCAGCAGCCTTACAGGGGGGATCACCGGGGAGCTGTTTTTT	CASSLTGGITGELFF
TRBV6-5	TRBJ1-1	NA	NA	TGTGCCAGCACCACAGGGCTGGGCACTGAAGCTTTCTTT	CASTTGLGTEAFF
TRBV2	TRBJ1-1	NA	NA	TGTGCCAGCGGGGGGGAGAAGAGCACTGAAGCTTTCTTT	CASGGEKSTEAFF
TRBV18	TRBJ1-1	NA	NA	TGTGCCAGCTCAAGAGGGACATGGGGATGGGACACTGAAGCTTTCTTT	CASSRGTWGWDTEAFF
TRBV21-1	TRBJ2-2	NA	NA	TGTGCCAGCAGCGCGCCTCACCCGGGACAGGGGAACACCGGGGAGCTGTTTTTT	CASSAPHPGQGNTGELFF
TRBV7-2	TRBJ1-2	NA	NA	TGTGCCAGCAGATCCAGGGTGGCCAACTATGGCTACACCTTC	CASRSRVANYGYTF
TRBV7-2	TRBJ2-7	NA	NA	TGTGCCAGCAGCTTAATAGTGTCGGGCCACGAGCAGTACTTC	CASSLIVSGHEQYF
TRBV11-2	TRBJ1-6	NA	NA	TGTGCCAGCAGTTTACACGTCCCAGGAAGCTCCTATAATTCACCCCTCCACTTT	CASSLHVPGSSYNSPLHF
TRBV29-1	TRBJ2-3	NA	NA	TGCAGCGTTGGCATGGGGACAGATACGCAGTATTTT	CSVGMGTDTQYF
TRBV2	TRBJ2-2	NA	NA	TGTGCCAGCAGACTCTGGACGGACCCCGACACCGGGGAGCTGTTTTTT	CASRLWTDPDTGELFF
TRBV24-1	TRBJ2-3	NA	TRBD2	TGTGCCACCAGTGACAGAACTAGCGGGGTCACAGATACGCAGTATTTT	CATSDRTSGVTDTQYF
TRBV30	TRBJ1-2	few	NA	TGTGCCTGGAGTGTACAGCTTGGAACCTATGGCTACACCTTC	CAWSVQLGTYGYTF
TRBV5-5	TRBJ1-2	NA	NA	TGTGCCAGCAGCTTGGGTGGAAACTATGGCTACACCTTC	CASSLGGNYGYTF
TRBV29-1	TRBJ2-1	once	NA	TGCAGCGTTGACCCGGCAGGAATATACAATGAGCAGTTCTTC	CSVDPAGIYNEQFF
TRBV14	TRBJ1-2	NA	NA	TGTGCCAGCAGCCCAAGACCCGGGGTTACCTTCGACGGTTATGGCTACACCTTC	CASSPRPGVTFDGYGYTF
TRBV29-1	TRBJ2-1	once	TRBD1	TGCAGCGAGAAGACAGGGGGGTTTGGTGAGCAGTTCTTC	CSEKTGGFGEQFF